This entry features one T cell receptor (beta chain) sequence. Russia was home to the donors, healthy Caucasian individuals aged about 6 to 90. A second PCR of roughly 7 to 11 cycles used a sample-barcoded 5' primer and a J-beta primer mix. Template switching added a 12-random-nucleotide identifier to every cDNA molecule. TCRdb passed the 5' RACE reads through MiXCR, listing each CDR3 protein once. Here the sample spans roughly 730,000 distinct CDR3 sequences, roughly 50% being singletons. These data originate in a study of blood T cells in healthy people across ages. The TCR originated in a man between 40 and 49 years old in good health. The sequenced sample was blood.

The CDR3 sequence: CASSRFRGQGTETQYF. The DNA of the CDR3 is TGTGCCAGCAGTCGCTTCCGGGGACAGGGTACAGAGACCCAGTACTTC. The chain has TRBV6-5 and TRBJ2-5, with 9 bases matching TRBD1. The CDR3 has 16 residues. From germline, CDR1 is MNHEY and CDR2 SVGAGI. V was pared by 5 bases and J by 4 bases, with 11 bases of the junction left unmatched.